The 26 T cell receptor beta chains reported below all come from one sample, sequenced in a study of OX40 agonist ivuxolimab in advanced cancers. Libraries were constructed by the immunoSEQ multiplex PCR assay. Here the immuneACCESS table is served through TCRdb, limited to in-frame sequences with V and J called. Missing clones are a known gap in these copies; in checked studies unresolved V genes cover under half, and the rest lacks a known reason. This sample gives nearly 55,000 clones in total; approximately 84% of them show up just once. The ten most abundant clones make up 0.95% to 1.5% of the sample. Material: CD4+ or CD8+ T cells sorted from blood, obtained in a trial of the OX40 agonist ivuxolimab. The receptors here all came from an adult with an advanced solid tumor such as melanoma, head and neck, liver or kidney cancer.

The chain couples TRBV28 to TRBJ2-2, with D perhaps TRBD1 (6 bases). V dropped 7 bases and J dropped 6 bases, with 18 bases sitting between them. Looked up from germline, CDR1 is MDHEN and CDR2 is SYDVKM. The CDR3 covers 15 residues. The CDR3 loop reads CASTKQGFGSGELFF. For the CDR3, the DNA is TGTGCCAGCACCAAACAGGGTTTTGGATCCGGGGAGCTGTTTTTT.

This clone was counted between two and nine times. The chain couples TRBV28 to TRBJ2-5, with 7 bases matching TRBD2. CDR3 length equals 17 residues. Germline V gene sequence: CDR1 MDHEN, CDR2 SYDVKM. V lost 4 bases, J lost 5 bases, and 16 bases stayed unmatched. The CDR3 protein is CASSSPRLAEKRETQYF. The CDR3 DNA follows: TGTGCCAGCAGTTCTCCCCGGCTAGCGGAGAAACGTGAGACCCAGTACTTC.

This clone was recorded once. This chain joins TRBV5-1 and TRBJ1-1; no firm D call. There are 15 residues in the CDR3. With 3 bases removed from V and 3 bases from J, the gap between germline ends came to 15 bases. CDR1 and CDR2 from the germline V gene are SGHRS and YFSETQ. The CDR3 coding sequence is TGCGCCAGCAGCTGGAGCGTGAATTTAGACACTGAAGCTTTCTTT. Protein product: CASSWSVNLDTEAFF.

The chain has TRBV15 and TRBJ1-1; 9 bases are shared with TRBD1. The V gene's germline CDR1 is LNHNV and CDR2 YYDKDF (reference sequence). V shed 5 bases, J shed 0 bases, and the junction held 10 bases outside the gene matches. The CDR3 has 17 amino acids. The CDR3: CATSGARTGVLNTEAFF. As DNA, the CDR3 is TGTGCCACCAGCGGAGCCAGGACAGGGGTACTGAACACTGAAGCTTTCTTT.

The chain links TRBV11-2 to TRBJ2-3; D uncertain. Trimming removed 1 base at V and 6 bases at J, with 23 bases between. This CDR3 contains 18 residues. CDR1 is SGHAT and CDR2 is FQNNGV in the germline V gene. The CDR3 is CASSLGSALSLVGDTQYF. The CDR3 DNA reads as TGTGCCAGCAGCTTAGGCTCCGCCTTATCGTTGGTCGGGGATACGCAGTATTTT.

The chain is built from TRBV4-2 and TRBJ1-2; tentatively, D is TRBD1 (5 bases). Germline loops: CDR1 LGHNA, CDR2 YNFKEQ. Trimming stripped 0 bases from V and 0 bases from J, with 11 bases between. The CDR3 extends over 16 amino acids. CDR3 nucleotides: TGTGCCAGCAGCCAAGATCTACAGGCCGCTAACTATGGCTACACCTTC. Its protein is CASSQDLQAANYGYTF.

V is TRBV5-1 and J is TRBJ2-7, with D maybe TRBD1 (5 bases). This CDR3 has 13 residues. Trimming took 4 bases from V and 0 from J, leaving 8 bases between them. The germline gives CDR1 SGHRS, CDR2 YFSETQ. This CDR3 is CASSPDTSYEQYF. The CDR3 DNA is TGCGCCAGCAGCCCGGACACCTCCTACGAGCAGTACTTC.

The V call is TRBV30, the J call TRBJ2-1; D is ambiguous. Per germline, CDR1 GTSNPN and CDR2 SVGIG (reference sequence). V was pared by 3 bases and J by 0 bases, with 9 bases between. This CDR3 has 14 amino acids. This chain's CDR3 is CAWRYGGSYNEQFF. The CDR3, as DNA: TGTGCCTGGAGATATGGCGGCTCCTACAATGAGCAGTTCTTC. The variable domain in full, completed from reference TRBV30 and TRBJ2-1, reads SQTIHQWPATLVQPVGSPLSLECTVEGTSNPNLYWYRQAAGRGLQLLFYSVGIGQISSEVPQNLSASRPQDRQFILSSKKLLLSDSGFYLCAWRYGGSYNEQFFGPGTRLTVL.

The chain links TRBV28 to TRBJ2-4; D might be TRBD2 (6 bases). The CDR3 loop spans 14 amino acids. Trimming stripped 6 bases from V and 6 bases from J, with 15 bases between. Looked up from germline, CDR1 is MDHEN and CDR2 is SYDVKM. The CDR3 coding sequence is TGTGCCAGCAGCCCGGCTGGGCGGGGAAACATTCAGTACTTC. It specifies CASSPAGRGNIQYF.

This clone was detected once. V gene TRBV5-1 combines with J gene TRBJ2-1; tentatively, D is TRBD2 (5 bases). The germline V gene encodes CDR1 SGHRS and CDR2 YFSETQ. V was cut by 4 bases and J by 7 bases, with 15 bases left in between. This CDR3 is 14 amino acids long. The CDR3 region has the DNA TGCGCCAGCAGCATACCGTCTGAGGGTAATGAGCAGTTCTTC. Translation gives CASSIPSEGNEQFF.

J is TRBJ2-5 and V is TRBV7-2; 10 bases agree with TRBD2. The CDR3 has 14 residues. CDR1 and CDR2 from the germline V gene are SGHTA and FQGNSA. Unmatched junction bases numbered 3, after V lost 5 bases and J lost 3 bases. The DNA for the CDR3 is TGTGCCAGCAGCCTCGGGACTAGCGAAGAGACCCAGTACTTC. Its protein product is CASSLGTSEETQYF. Combining the CDR3 with reference TRBV7-2 and TRBJ2-5 gives the whole variable domain GAGVSQSPSNKVTEKGKDVELRCDPISGHTALYWYRQSLGQGLEFLIYFQGNSAPDKSGLPSDRFSAERTGGSVSTLTIQRTQQEDSAVYLCASSLGTSEETQYFGPGTRLLVL.

The CDR3 protein is CASSSTAASYEQYF. In DNA, the CDR3 is TGTGCCAGCAGCTCCACAGCGGCTTCCTACGAGCAGTACTTC. V and J are TRBV7-3 and TRBJ2-5, with D perhaps TRBD2 (5 bases). The last part of the DNA fits TRBJ2-7 better; the J call may be wrong. There are 14 residues in the CDR3. Germline assignment: CDR1 SGHTA and CDR2 FQGTGA.

The chain combines TRBV11-2 with TRBJ2-1; possibly TRBD2 for D (5 bases). The germline V gene encodes CDR1 SGHAT and CDR2 FQNNGV. The CDR3 contains 13 residues. Trimming removed 6 bases at V and 6 bases at J, with 12 bases between. The CDR3 here is CASRLVRSNEQFF. The CDR3 DNA sequence: TGTGCCAGCAGACTAGTTCGAAGCAATGAGCAGTTCTTC.

The chain is built from TRBV19 and TRBJ1-1; D is unresolved. V dropped 10 bases and J dropped 6 bases, with 12 bases sitting between them. CDR1 is LNHDA, CDR2 SQIVND, per germline (reference sequence). The CDR3 runs to 11 residues. DNA for the CDR3: TGTGCCACCCACCGGAGGGCTGAAGCTTTCTTT. This translates into CATHRRAEAFF. Combining the CDR3 with reference TRBV19 and TRBJ1-1 gives the whole variable domain DGGITQSPKYLFRKEGQNVTLSCEQNLNHDAMYWYRQDPGQGLRLIYYSQIVNDFQKGDIAEGYSVSREKKESFPLTVTSAQKNPTAFYLCATHRRAEAFFGQGTRLTVV.

This sequence joins TRBV6-5 and TRBJ1-1, with D maybe TRBD1 (6 bases). This CDR3 contains 13 residues. The germline V and J ends were trimmed by 3 bases and 8 bases, with 13 bases remaining between them. Germline V lookup: CDR1 MNHEY, CDR2 SVGAGI. The DNA of the CDR3 is TGTGCCAGCAGTTATATGGACAGATCCGAAGCTTTCTTT. Amino acids: CASSYMDRSEAFF.

The chain recombines TRBV27 with TRBJ2-1; D may be TRBD2 (7 bases). CDR3 length equals 16 residues. V was cut by 3 bases and J by 7 bases, with 19 bases left in between. CDR1 is MNHEY, CDR2 SMNVEV, per germline (reference sequence). As DNA, the CDR3 is TGTGCCAGCAGTTTTATCCAGGGGAGGGTGGGGAATGAGCAGTTCTTC. Its translation is CASSFIQGRVGNEQFF.

The CDR3 here is CASSLQGSSRGPQHF. The CDR3 region has the DNA TGTGCCAGCAGCTTACAGGGGTCCTCCAGAGGGCCCCAGCATTTT. V and J are TRBV6-6 and TRBJ1-5; 7 bases align to TRBD1. V lost 6 bases, J lost 9 bases, and 14 bases stayed unmatched. The CDR3 is 15 amino acids. From germline, CDR1 is MNHNY and CDR2 SVGAGI (reference sequence).

Note on this clone: This could be a read error, since a much larger clone is one nucleotide away. The chain recombines TRBV11-2 with TRBJ2-7; the D is unclear. From germline, CDR1 is SGHAT and CDR2 FQNNGV. With 1 base removed from V and 1 base from J, the gap between germline ends came to 2 bases. CDR3 length: 12 residues. The CDR3 coding sequence is TGTGCCAGCAGCTTAGGATCCTACGAGCAGTACTTC. Translation: CASSLGSYEQYF.

As to this clone: Other DNA sequences within the sample encode an identical CDR3. V is TRBV30 and J is TRBJ2-7; D remains unclear. V was cut by 1 base and J by 3 bases, with 7 bases left in between. The CDR3 has 12 residues. Looked up from germline, CDR1 is GTSNPN and CDR2 is SVGIG (reference sequence). For the CDR3, the DNA is TGTGCCTGGAGTGAGCAAGGCTACGAGCAGTACTTC. Translating it yields CAWSEQGYEQYF.

V is TRBV19 and J is TRBJ1-4; 10 nucleotides align to TRBD1. This CDR3 has 15 amino acids. The J segment lost 5 bases and the V segment lost 3 bases, leaving 3 bases of the junction unmatched. The germline CDR1 and CDR2 sequences are LNHDA and SQIVND (reference sequence). The CDR3 reads CASSIRTGGNEKLFF. The CDR3 DNA is TGTGCCAGTAGTATCCGGACAGGGGGAAATGAAAAACTGTTTTTT.

This rearrangement joins TRBV19 to TRBJ2-5, with D tentatively TRBD1 (6 bases). V lost 5 bases to trimming and J lost 5 bases, with 18 bases between them. CDR1 is LNHDA, CDR2 SQIVND, per germline (reference sequence). The CDR3 runs 15 residues. CDR3 in amino acids: CASSPQQGYGETQYF. CDR3 nucleotide sequence: TGTGCCAGTAGTCCCCAGCAGGGGTACGGCGAGACCCAGTACTTC. The variable domain in full, completed from reference TRBV19 and TRBJ2-5, reads DGGITQSPKYLFRKEGQNVTLSCEQNLNHDAMYWYRQDPGQGLRLIYYSQIVNDFQKGDIAEGYSVSREKKESFPLTVTSAQKNPTAFYLCASSPQQGYGETQYFGPGTRLLVL.

This chain links TRBV6-5 with TRBJ2-7, with D hard to call. Germline V gene data show CDR1 as MNHEY and CDR2 as SVGAGI. This CDR3 contains 15 residues. V was shortened by 0 bases and J by 7 bases, with 16 bases between the two germline ends. This CDR3 is CASSYSRLPRWEQYF. The DNA of the CDR3 is TGTGCCAGCAGTTACTCGAGGTTACCCCGGTGGGAGCAGTACTTC.

The chain uses TRBV7-3 and TRBJ1-1; D unresolved. Trimming shortened V by 8 bases and J by 1 base, and 14 bases separated the two germline ends. The CDR3 extends over 14 amino acids. Germline CDR1 reads SGHTA; CDR2 reads FQGTGA. DNA for the CDR3: TGTGCCAGCCAACCTCAGGCCGGGAACACTGAAGCTTTCTTT. This codes for CASQPQAGNTEAFF.

This clone was detected a few times. The J gene is TRBJ1-6, the V gene TRBV5-1, with a tentative D call TRBD1 (6 bases). CDR1 is SGHRS, CDR2 YFSETQ, per germline. The ends were cut back, 4 bases at V and 7 bases at J, with 15 bases in the middle. CDR3 length: 15 amino acids. The DNA for the CDR3 is TGCGCCAGCAGCGGCTCAGGGGTCGGGAATTCACCCCTCCACTTT. Translation gives CASSGSGVGNSPLHF. The variable domain in full, completed from reference TRBV5-1 and TRBJ1-6, reads KAGVTQTPRYLIKTRGQQVTLSCSPISGHRSVSWYQQTPGQGLQFLFEYFSETQRNKGNFPGRFSGRQFSNSRSEMNVSTLELGDSALYLCASSGSGVGNSPLHFGNGTRLTVT.

This chain uses TRBV27 with TRBJ2-6; the match to TRBD1 covers 12 bases. J lost 4 bases, V lost 5 bases, and 12 bases had no gene match. Germline loops: CDR1 MNHEY, CDR2 SMNVEV (reference sequence). The CDR3 spans 19 residues. The CDR3 bases are TGTGCCAGCAGTGGGACAGGGGGCATCTATGGTGGAGGGGCCAACGTCCTGACTTTC. Translated: CASSGTGGIYGGGANVLTF.

The chain joins TRBV14 to TRBJ1-1; D ambiguous. The germline V and J ends were trimmed by 1 base and 5 bases, with 11 bases remaining between them. This CDR3 is 14 amino acids long. The germline CDR1 and CDR2 sequences are SGHDN and FVKESK. The CDR3 sequence: CASSQVYGGTEAFF. CDR3 sequence (DNA): TGTGCCAGCAGCCAAGTTTACGGCGGGACTGAAGCTTTCTTT.